A single TCR beta chain is shown here with its context. No antigen is known for it. A read error may account for a junction end that differs from germline. Amplification yielded TCR beta CDR3 regions, with RNA transcripts as the source. The HTBI primer set drove a first-round RT-PCR of the TCR CDR3. TCRdb re-called the multiplex PCR reads with MiXCR, one entry per CDR3 protein. The data show some 490,000 distinct CDR3 sequences, around 15% seen once. The data were taken from a study of T cells in Graves' hyperthyroidism and ophthalmopathy. Whole-study context: Any treatment followed the collection of peripheral blood at initial diagnosis. Study-wide points: In blood, most of the thyroid clonotypes expanded above 0.001 were also present.

Active moderate-to-severe ophthalmopathy, Clinical Activity Score at least 3, NOSPECS at least 4, under 3 months' duration. Out of 10 ml of fresh peripheral blood came the PBMCs. This TCR came from a woman in her 30s with Graves' ophthalmopathy. Sequencing was performed on blood.

Here the CDR3 DNA reads TGTGCCAGCAGCGGGGACAGGATCTCGGGCAATGAGCAGCTCTTC. This sequence encodes CASSGDRISGNEQLF. The chain carries TRBV13 and TRBJ2-1; 8 bases line up with TRBD1. This CDR3 region has 15 residues. Germline lookup yields CDR1 PRHDT and CDR2 FYEKMQ (reference sequence).